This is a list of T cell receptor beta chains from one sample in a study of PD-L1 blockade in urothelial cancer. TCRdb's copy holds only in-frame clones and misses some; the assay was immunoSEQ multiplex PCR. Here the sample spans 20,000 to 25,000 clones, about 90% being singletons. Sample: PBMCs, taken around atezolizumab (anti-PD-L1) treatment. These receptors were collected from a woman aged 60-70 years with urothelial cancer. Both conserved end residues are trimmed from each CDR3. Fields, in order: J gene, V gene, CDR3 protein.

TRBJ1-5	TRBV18	ASSLRQGGNQPQH
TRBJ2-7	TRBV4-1	ASSRDDRAVYEQY
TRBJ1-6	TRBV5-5	ASSLFAVSPLH
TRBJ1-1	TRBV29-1	SVDGGGYTEAF
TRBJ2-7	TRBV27	ASSLRLGTGAHEQY
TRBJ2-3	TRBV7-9	ASSLGSTLTDTQY
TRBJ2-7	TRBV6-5	ASSYAREQY
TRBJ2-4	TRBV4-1	ASSQVGLAGGRNIQY
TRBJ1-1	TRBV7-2	ASSLDWTGTTEAF
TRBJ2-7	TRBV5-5	ASSFGRTGSYEQY
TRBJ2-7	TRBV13	ASSSDKSRYEQY
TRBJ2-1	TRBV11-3	ASSTRTSGGAPYNEQF
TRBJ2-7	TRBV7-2	ASSRRLGEYEQY
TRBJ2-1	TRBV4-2	ASSAGRGSYNEQF
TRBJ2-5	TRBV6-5	ASSFGKETQY
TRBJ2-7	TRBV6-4	ASSFDLSYEQY
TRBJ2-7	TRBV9	ASSVEGQPYEQY
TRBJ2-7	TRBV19	ASTSGLSGQY
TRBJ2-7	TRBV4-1	ASSNPAIAGYYEQY
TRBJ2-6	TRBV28	ASSLWDSGSGANVLT
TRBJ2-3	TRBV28	ASSLWASGQSTDTQY
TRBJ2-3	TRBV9	ASSAGGGPDTQY
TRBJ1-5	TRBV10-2	ASNRDRGQNQPQH
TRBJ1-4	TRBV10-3	AISESPGAGTNEKLF
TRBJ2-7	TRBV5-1	ASSLDDSLYEQY
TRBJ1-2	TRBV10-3	AISETGDDGYT
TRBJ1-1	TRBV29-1	SLQDREDAF
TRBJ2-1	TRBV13	ASSLDGEPQYEQF